This paragraph covers one T cell receptor beta chain sequence. It was RNA transcripts that yielded the amplified TCR beta CDR3 regions. The HTBI primer set was used in a first-round RT-PCR of the TCR CDR3. TCRdb re-derived calls from the multiplex PCR reads in MiXCR, one entry per CDR3 protein. There are approximately 610,000 distinct CDR3 sequences in the sample; over 15% occur only once, and about 20% lies in the top ten. This CDR3 has 16 residues. CDR1 and CDR2 (germline): SGHRS, YFSETQ. V shed 3 bases and J 6 bases; nucleotides not matched to a gene: 9. Stable Graves' hyperthyroidism denoted no ophthalmopathy progression over 18 months. Those with hyperthyroidism were 18 to 65 years old, newly diagnosed, and ill for under 2 months. Clinicians diagnosed patients from clinical symptoms, serum thyroxine and TRAb, thyroid ultrasound and orbital computed tomography. Fresh peripheral blood, 7.5 to 10 ml of it, supplied the PBMCs.

The data derive from a study of T cells in Graves' hyperthyroidism and ophthalmopathy. The sequenced sample consisted of blood. The sequence was obtained from a woman aged 18-30 years with Graves' hyperthyroidism. The rearrangement links TRBV5-1 to TRBJ2-1; 10 nucleotides agree with TRBD2. The CDR3 loop reads CASSSSGGASSNEQFF. The CDR3, as DNA: TGCGCCAGCAGCTCAAGCGGGGGGGCCAGTTCCAATGAGCAGTTCTTC.